Shown below are 30 T cell receptor beta chains from a single sample sequenced in a study of identical twins listed by TCRdb under 2016. Library generation was performed with 5' RACE. Sequenced using an Illumina HiSeq 2000. The public reads were reanalyzed by TCRdb: fastp trimming at Q25, MiXCR alignment, in-frame beta chains only. Rows merge per CDR3 protein into single entries with the most common DNA and genes. In this sample the table shows about 200,000 distinct CDR3 sequences, around 9.6% of which occur a single time. 4% to 6% of the sample lies in the top ten. Sequences were obtained from memory (CD45RO+) T cells sorted from blood. Taken with the paper, the label for cell subset or site translates to: CD45RO+ enriched T cells. These receptors all stem from a woman between 18 and 29 years old in good health.

The chain joins TRBV7-9 to TRBJ2-7; D might be TRBD2 (6 bases). Trimming took 4 bases from V and 6 from J, leaving 13 bases between them. The CDR3 loop spans 13 amino acids. CDR1 is SEHNR and CDR2 is FQNEAQ in the germline V gene (reference sequence). The CDR3 spells CASSSGTGGEQYF. The CDR3 DNA is TGTGCCAGCAGCTCCGGGACTGGCGGCGAGCAGTACTTC.

V and J are TRBV6-2 or TRBV6-3 and TRBJ2-1; D is uncertain. Trimming removed 3 bases from V and 10 bases from J, with 7 bases in between. This CDR3 contains 11 residues. Germline values: CDR1 MNHEY, CDR2 SVGEGT. The CDR3: CASSYLEEQFF. Here the CDR3 DNA reads TGTGCCAGCAGTTATTTAGAAGAGCAGTTCTTC.

This clonotype appeared many times. The V and J genes are TRBV20-1 and TRBJ1-2, with D possibly matching TRBD1 (5 bases). The length of the CDR3 is 14 residues. Germline V gene sequence: CDR1 DFQATT, CDR2 SNEGSKA (reference sequence). The V gene lost 0 bases and the J gene lost 6 bases, with 14 bases spanning the gap. The DNA for the CDR3 is TGCAGTGCTAGAGACCCCTCAGGGTACAATGGCTACACCTTC. This sequence encodes CSARDPSGYNGYTF.

The chain is built from TRBV6-1 and TRBJ1-4; no definite D call. V was shortened by 4 bases and J by 8 bases, with 14 bases between the two germline ends. Germline values: CDR1 MNHNS, CDR2 SASEGT. This CDR3 has 14 amino acids. DNA for the CDR3: TGTGCCAGCAGTGCCCGGACGCTGCGGGAAAAACTGTTTTTT. Protein product: CASSARTLREKLFF.

This clonotype has just a few counts. The J gene is TRBJ2-1, the V gene TRBV3-1; D is unresolved. Germline lookup yields CDR1 LGHDT and CDR2 YNNKEL (reference sequence). Trimming removed 8 bases from V and 7 bases from J, with 15 bases in between. This CDR3 comprises 13 residues. This CDR3 is CASREPGNNEQFF. The CDR3 DNA follows: TGTGCCAGCCGAGAGCCGGGCAATAATGAGCAGTTCTTC.

This clonotype occurred many times. J is TRBJ1-2 and V is TRBV11-2; D gene uncertain. V was cut by 5 bases and J by 7 bases, with 17 bases left in between. CDR1 and CDR2 (germline): SGHAT, FQNNGV. This CDR3 has 14 amino acids. The CDR3 sequence: CASSPPGRTIGYTF. CDR3 nucleotides: TGTGCCAGCAGCCCGCCGGGAAGAACTATTGGCTACACCTTC. The entire variable domain, with the rest obtained from reference TRBV11-2 and TRBJ1-2, is as follows: EAGVAQSPRYKIIEKRQSVAFWCNPISGHATLYWYQQILGQGPKLLIQFQNNGVVDDSQLPKDRFSAERLKGVDSTLKIQPAKLEDSAVYLCASSPPGRTIGYTFGSGTRLTVV.

This clonotype was detected ten times or more. The CDR3 region is CATHGRQGKSTDTQYF. The DNA for the CDR3 is TGTGCCACCCACGGGCGACAGGGAAAGAGCACAGATACGCAGTATTTT. This chain connects TRBV18 to TRBJ2-3; 7 nucleotides match TRBD1. CDR1 and CDR2 (germline): KGHSH, LQKENI. Unmatched junction bases numbered 13, after V lost 10 bases and J lost 0 bases. The CDR3 extends over 16 amino acids.

This clonotype turned up a few times. The rearrangement joins TRBV20-1 to TRBJ1-1; 10 positions match TRBD1. CDR3 length equals 13 residues. J lost 11 bases, V lost 4 bases, and 10 bases had no gene match. The germline CDR1 and CDR2 sequences are DFQATT and SNEGSKA (reference sequence). CDR3 in DNA: TGCAGTGCTAAACCGGGACAGGGGACAGTGGCTTTCTTT. This gives the protein CSAKPGQGTVAFF.

This clonotype was observed many times. The chain uses TRBV12-5 and TRBJ2-3; perhaps TRBD2 as D (5 bases). V shed 1 base and J shed 5 bases, with 13 bases lying between them. This CDR3 is built from 15 residues. The germline gives CDR1 LGHNT, CDR2 FRNRAP. CDR3: CASGLGGYEGDTQYF. The CDR3 DNA is TGTGCTAGTGGTTTGGGGGGTTATGAGGGAGATACGCAGTATTTT.

This clonotype has more than one count but fewer than ten. The chain has TRBV19 and TRBJ2-1; 9 nucleotides match TRBD2. CDR3 length: 16 amino acids. The V gene's germline CDR1 is LNHDA and CDR2 SQIVND (reference sequence). The V segment lost 6 bases and the J segment 1 base; nucleotides outside the gene matches: 7. The CDR3 here is CASSGGGALSYNEQFF. The CDR3 DNA reads as TGTGCCAGTAGCGGCGGGGGGGCGTTATCCTACAATGAGCAGTTCTTC. The complete variable domain, with remaining parts taken from reference TRBV19 and TRBJ2-1, reads DGGITQSPKYLFRKEGQNVTLSCEQNLNHDAMYWYRQDPGQGLRLIYYSQIVNDFQKGDIAEGYSVSREKKESFPLTVTSAQKNPTAFYLCASSGGGALSYNEQFFGPGTRLTVL.

This clonotype appeared many times. J is TRBJ2-6 and V is TRBV4-3; maybe TRBD1 (5 bases). The CDR3 loop spans 17 amino acids. V was cut by 0 bases and J by 1 base, with 10 bases left in between. Looked up from germline, CDR1 is LGHNA and CDR2 is YSLEER. The CDR3 bases are TGCGCCAGCAGCCAAGAGGGGCAAGCTTCTGGGGCCAACGTCCTGACTTTC. This gives the protein CASSQEGQASGANVLTF.

The chain couples TRBV18 to TRBJ1-2; 11 positions match TRBD1. V lost 2 bases to trimming and J lost 7 bases; unmatched junction nucleotides: 6. CDR1 and CDR2 (germline): KGHSH, LQKENI. The CDR3 sequence is 15 residues long. CDR3 sequence reads: CASSPTSDRGLGYTF. Written as DNA, the CDR3 is TGTGCCAGCTCACCAACCTCGGACAGGGGGCTTGGCTACACCTTC.

J is TRBJ1-5 and V is TRBV15, with D possibly being TRBD1 (5 bases). Trimming removed 1 base at V and 2 bases at J, with 15 bases between. The CDR3 extends over 17 amino acids. The germline V gene has CDR1 LNHNV and CDR2 YYDKDF (reference sequence). The CDR3 bases are TGTGCCACCAGCAGAGCCATAACAGGAGCGGGCAATCAGCCCCAGCATTTT. Translation gives CATSRAITGAGNQPQHF.

This clonotype came up many times. The rearrangement links TRBV5-1 to TRBJ2-1; tentatively, D is TRBD1 or TRBD2 (5 bases each). V lost 7 bases, J lost 0 bases, and 11 bases lay in between. Germline lookup yields CDR1 SGHRS and CDR2 YFSETQ. This CDR3 has 14 amino acids. The CDR3 loop is CASGSGSSYNEQFF. For the CDR3, the DNA is TGCGCCAGCGGATCAGGGAGCTCCTACAATGAGCAGTTCTTC.

V gene TRBV10-3 combines with J gene TRBJ2-3; no clear D. This CDR3 has 15 residues. Trimming shortened V by 7 bases and J by 0 bases, and 14 bases separated the two germline ends. CDR1 ENHRY and CDR2 SYGVKD come from the germline V gene. This chain's CDR3 is CAITSDTSSTDTQYF. The CDR3, as DNA: TGTGCCATCACGAGCGATACTTCTAGCACAGATACGCAGTATTTT.

The chain couples TRBV12-3 or TRBV12-4 to TRBJ2-2; 10 bases line up with TRBD2. The CDR3 loop spans 16 amino acids. J was trimmed by 4 bases and V by 6 bases; bases with no gene match: 8. CDR3 in amino acids: CASSRGLAELTGELFF. CDR3 bases: TGTGCCAGCAGCCGCGGACTAGCGGAGCTCACCGGGGAGCTGTTTTTT.

The sample holds many counts of this clonotype. The chain links TRBV4-2 to TRBJ2-1, with TRBD2 identical over 11 bases. From germline, CDR1 is LGHNA and CDR2 YNFKEQ. This CDR3 is built from 16 residues. V lost 0 bases and J lost 5; bases outside the gene matches: 3. The CDR3 DNA follows: TGTGCCAGCAGCCAAGATGTAGCGGGAGGGCACAATGAGCAGTTCTTC. Its translation is CASSQDVAGGHNEQFF.

The sample holds a few counts of this clonotype. The chain joins TRBV14 to TRBJ2-7; perhaps D is TRBD1 or TRBD2 (5 bases each). The CDR3 is made up of 15 amino acids. V was pared by 4 bases and J by 1 base, with 14 bases between. Germline values: CDR1 SGHDN, CDR2 FVKESK. The DNA for the CDR3 is TGTGCCAGCAGCCCACCGGGACGCCCATCCTACGAGCAGTACTTC. It codes for CASSPPGRPSYEQYF.

The CDR3 sequence is CASRDSNYGYTF. The CDR3, as DNA: TGTGCCAGCAGGGACAGCAACTATGGCTACACCTTC. The chain employs TRBV6-5 and TRBJ1-2, with D perhaps matching TRBD1 (6 bases). The CDR3 runs to 12 residues. The germline V and J ends were trimmed by 6 bases and 2 bases, with 7 bases remaining between them. Germline V gene sequence: CDR1 MNHEY, CDR2 SVGAGI.

In this sample, this clonotype turned up a few times. The J gene is TRBJ2-1, the V gene TRBV7-3, with 8 bases aligning to TRBD2. The trim removed 4 bases at V and 1 base at J, leaving 18 bases unmatched. CDR3 length: 20 amino acids. The germline V gene has CDR1 SGHTA and CDR2 FQGTGA. CDR3 sequence: CASSSPQGSGAPKSYNEQFF. The CDR3 DNA reads TGTGCCAGCAGCTCTCCTCAGGGTAGCGGGGCCCCCAAGTCCTACAATGAGCAGTTCTTC.

This clonotype was recorded many times. The J gene is TRBJ2-2, the V gene TRBV18, with 13 bases fitting TRBD2. The germline gives CDR1 KGHSH, CDR2 LQKENI. The CDR3 extends over 15 amino acids. V lost 2 bases and J lost 6; bases outside the gene matches: 0. CDR3 DNA sequence: TGTGCCAGCTCACCAGGACTAGCGGGAGCCGGGGAGCTGTTTTTT. Translation: CASSPGLAGAGELFF.

The V and J genes are TRBV4-2 and TRBJ2-3; 12 nucleotides match TRBD2. CDR1 LGHNA and CDR2 YNFKEQ come from the germline V gene. This CDR3 has 16 residues. Trimming removed 2 bases from V and 3 bases from J; junction bases left unmatched: 3. The DNA for the CDR3 is TGTGCCAGCAGCCAACCTAGCGGGGGGGCAACAGATACGCAGTATTTT. This encodes CASSQPSGGATDTQYF.

The V call is TRBV2, the J call TRBJ2-6; no clear D. CDR3 length equals 15 residues. CDR1 SNHLY and CDR2 FYNNEI come from the germline V gene. Trimming took off 3 bases at V and 3 bases at J, with 9 bases between the two ends. The CDR3 spells CASSEFPIGANVLTF. Written as DNA, the CDR3 is TGTGCCAGCAGTGAGTTTCCCATTGGGGCCAACGTCCTGACTTTC. The variable domain in full, completed from reference TRBV2 and TRBJ2-6, reads EPEVTQTPSHQVTQMGQEVILRCVPISNHLYFYWYRQILGQKVEFLVSFYNNEISEKSEIFDDQFSVERPDGSNFTLKIRSTKLEDSAMYFCASSEFPIGANVLTFGAGSRLTVL.

This chain joins TRBV20-1 and TRBJ2-7; no definite D call. The length of the CDR3 is 13 residues. V was pared by 2 bases and J by 0 bases, with 8 bases between. Per germline, CDR1 DFQATT and CDR2 SNEGSKA (reference sequence). The CDR3 coding sequence is TGCAGTGCTAGAATCAGCAACTCCTACGAGCAGTACTTC. Residues: CSARISNSYEQYF.

This chain uses TRBV23-1 with TRBJ2-7; D is perhaps TRBD2 (5 bases). TRBV23-1 is placed among ORFs of uncertain function. Trimming left V 0 bases short and J 7 bases short, with 16 bases between. This CDR3 is 15 amino acids long. The DNA of the CDR3 is TGCGCCAGCAGTCAATCGGTCCACCCGCCGGGGGAGCAGTACTTC. Protein product: CASSQSVHPPGEQYF.

This clonotype was found many times. The rearrangement links TRBV10-3 to TRBJ1-1, with 7 bases lining up with TRBD1. J lost 0 bases, V lost 6 bases, and 7 bases had no gene match. The CDR3 is 15 residues long. The germline V gene encodes CDR1 ENHRY and CDR2 SYGVKD. Here the CDR3 reads CAIRGVQGMNTEAFF. CDR3 in DNA: TGTGCCATCAGAGGAGTACAGGGGATGAACACTGAAGCTTTCTTT.

This clonotype was detected only a few times. V gene TRBV12-3 or TRBV12-4 combines with J gene TRBJ1-2; 7 positions agree with TRBD1. V trimming: 0 bases; J trimming: 6 bases; junction bases outside the gene matches: 4. The CDR3 spans 14 residues. In nucleotides, the CDR3 is TGTGCCAGCAGTTTAGCGCACAGGGGCAATGGCTACACCTTC. This encodes CASSLAHRGNGYTF.

V and J are TRBV6-4 and TRBJ2-3; the match to TRBD2 covers 8 bases. This CDR3 contains 15 residues. Looked up from germline, CDR1 is MRHNA and CDR2 is SNTAGT. Losses at the gene ends were 5 bases for V and 3 bases for J; bases not matched to a gene: 7. CDR3 protein: CASSYAGGATDTQYF. CDR3 in DNA: TGTGCCAGCAGTTATGCCGGGGGGGCGACAGATACGCAGTATTTT.

This clonotype has just a few counts. The chain links TRBV5-1 to TRBJ2-5; D call uncertain. Germline values: CDR1 SGHRS, CDR2 YFSETQ. The CDR3 is 13 residues long. The V and J ends lost 6 bases and 1 base respectively, with 10 bases between them. The CDR3 here is CASKLTFQETQYF. The CDR3 region has the DNA TGCGCCAGCAAATTGACATTCCAAGAGACCCAGTACTTC.

This clonotype was detected ten times or more. This rearrangement joins TRBV3-1 to TRBJ2-1; possible D gene TRBD1, 6 bases. Germline V gene sequence: CDR1 LGHDT, CDR2 YNNKEL (reference sequence). The germline V and J ends were trimmed by 0 bases and 2 bases, with 17 bases remaining between them. There are 18 residues in the CDR3. This CDR3 is CASSQEFGWPGAYNEQFF. The CDR3 DNA sequence: TGTGCCAGCAGCCAAGAGTTCGGGTGGCCAGGGGCCTACAATGAGCAGTTCTTC.